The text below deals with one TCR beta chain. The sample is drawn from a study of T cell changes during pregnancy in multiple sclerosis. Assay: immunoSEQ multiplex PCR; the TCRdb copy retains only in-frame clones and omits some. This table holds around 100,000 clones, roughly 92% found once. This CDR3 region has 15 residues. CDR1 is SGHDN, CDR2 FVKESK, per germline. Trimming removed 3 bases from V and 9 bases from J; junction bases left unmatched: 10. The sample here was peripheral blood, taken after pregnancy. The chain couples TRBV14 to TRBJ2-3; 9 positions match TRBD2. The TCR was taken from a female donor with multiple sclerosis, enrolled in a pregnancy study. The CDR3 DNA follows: TGTGCCAGCAGCCACCCGATAGCGGGGGTGAGGACGCAGTATTTT. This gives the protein CASSHPIAGVRTQYF.